These 23 T cell receptor beta chains came from one sample sequenced in a study of blood T cell repertoires in COVID-19. Sequencing was performed with immunoSEQ multiplex PCR; in TCRdb, only in-frame clones are kept and a portion is missing. The data show about 36,000 clones, 90% seen once. Sequencing was carried out using peripheral blood. The receptors were sampled from a human donor in a cohort sampled during active COVID-19.

CDR3 sequence: CASGRNRLATDTQYF. The CDR3 DNA sequence: TGTGCCAGTGGGCGGAACCGACTAGCGACAGATACGCAGTATTTT. The chain carries TRBV19 and TRBJ2-3; 8 nucleotides match TRBD2. The CDR3 totals 15 residues. The trim removed 8 bases at V and 3 bases at J, leaving 10 bases unmatched. Looked up from germline, CDR1 is LNHDA and CDR2 is SQIVND (reference sequence).

This rearrangement joins TRBV7-2 to TRBJ1-1; the D gene is possibly TRBD1 (5 bases). There are 13 residues in the CDR3. V was shortened by 4 bases and J by 3 bases, with 9 bases between the two germline ends. Germline V CDR1 and CDR2: SGHTA, FQGNSA. CDR3 region: CASSSDSYTEAFF. Here the CDR3 DNA reads TGTGCCAGCAGCTCCGACAGTTACACTGAAGCTTTCTTT.

This clone was seen just once. This sequence joins TRBV5-1 and TRBJ1-3; TRBD1 is a possible D gene (5 bases). V was shortened by 0 bases and J by 0 bases, with 13 bases between the two germline ends. The CDR3 loop spans 17 amino acids. The germline gives CDR1 SGHRS, CDR2 YFSETQ. The CDR3 DNA follows: TGCGCCAGCAGCTTGGATGGGGCCAGGGTCTCTGGAAACACCATATATTTT. Protein product: CASSLDGARVSGNTIYF.

The V and J genes are TRBV30 and TRBJ1-1; D call uncertain. The V end was cut by 2 bases, the J end by 4 bases, with 8 bases between. The V gene's germline CDR1 is GTSNPN and CDR2 SVGIG (reference sequence). The CDR3 extends over 12 amino acids. In DNA, the CDR3 is TGTGCCTGGAGTTCAAGAGGCACTGAAGCTTTCTTT. Translating gives CAWSSRGTEAFF.

The V call is TRBV7-2, the J call TRBJ2-7; 10 nucleotides agree with TRBD2. There are 18 residues in the CDR3. With V trimmed by 5 bases and J by 0 bases, 13 bases remained unmatched. Germline V gene sequence: CDR1 SGHTA, CDR2 FQGNSA. The CDR3 DNA reads as TGTGCCAGCAGCCAAAGACGGGGGGCTAGCGGGAGCTCCTACGAGCAGTACTTC. It codes for CASSQRRGASGSSYEQYF.

CDR3 coding DNA: TGTGCCTGGAGTGTTGGACAGGGGCCCTACGAGCAGTACTTC. This sequence encodes CAWSVGQGPYEQYF. The V gene is TRBV30, the J gene TRBJ2-7, with 9 nucleotides matching TRBD1. This CDR3 contains 14 residues. With 0 bases clipped from V and 2 bases from J, the junction kept 2 bases outside the gene matches. Germline CDR1 is GTSNPN and CDR2 is SVGIG (reference sequence).

The chain has TRBV5-5 and TRBJ2-3; D not certain. The CDR3 sequence is 14 residues long. In germline, CDR1 is SGHKS, CDR2 YYEKEE (reference sequence). The V end was cut by 0 bases, the J end by 1 base, with 6 bases between. The CDR3 is CASSLEEGTDTQYF. The CDR3 DNA sequence: TGTGCCAGCAGCTTGGAAGAGGGCACAGATACGCAGTATTTT.

V gene TRBV5-5 combines with J gene TRBJ1-3; possibly TRBD1 for D (5 bases). V lost 0 bases to trimming and J lost 0 bases, with 7 bases between them. The CDR3 consists of 15 residues. Germline loops: CDR1 SGHKS, CDR2 YYEKEE (reference sequence). CDR3 bases: TGTGCCAGCAGCTTGGACAGGAACTCTGGAAACACCATATATTTT. This encodes CASSLDRNSGNTIYF.

This rearrangement joins TRBV24-1 to TRBJ1-5, with D hard to call. Germline V lookup: CDR1 KGHDR, CDR2 SFDVKD. The CDR3 is made up of 16 amino acids. Trimming shortened V by 3 bases and J by 0 bases, and 11 bases separated the two germline ends. The CDR3 reads CATSDRGSNSNQPQHF. The CDR3 nucleotides read TGTGCCACCAGTGATCGAGGGTCCAATAGCAATCAGCCCCAGCATTTT.

This rearrangement joins TRBV6-5 to TRBJ1-3; D is undetermined. The CDR3 is made up of 14 amino acids. In germline, CDR1 is MNHEY, CDR2 SVGAGI. V lost 5 bases and J 3 bases, leaving 11 bases between the germline ends. CDR3 nucleotides: TGTGCCAGCAGTAACAATGGAGGTGGAAACACCATATATTTT. It is translated as CASSNNGGGNTIYF.

V usage is TRBV28 and J usage is TRBJ2-2; 9 bases agree with TRBD2. The CDR3 runs 17 residues. The germline gives CDR1 MDHEN, CDR2 SYDVKM. The V gene end was trimmed by 5 bases and the J gene end by 4 bases; junction bases not matched to a gene: 11. The CDR3 region has the DNA TGTGCCAGCAGTCCCCCCCGGGTAGCGGGAGTCACCGGGGAGCTGTTTTTT. It yields the protein CASSPPRVAGVTGELFF.

This clone was found a few times. The rearrangement uses TRBV19 and TRBJ1-2; TRBD1 is a possible D gene (5 bases). This CDR3 has 15 amino acids. The germline V gene encodes CDR1 LNHDA and CDR2 SQIVND (reference sequence). Trimming cost V 7 bases and J 0 bases, with 15 bases left between them. CDR3 bases: TGTGCCAGTACCCAGGGAGGCGGGACTAACTATGGCTACACCTTC. Protein product: CASTQGGGTNYGYTF.

The chain employs TRBV27 and TRBJ2-1; possibly TRBD2 for D (6 bases). Per the germline V gene, CDR1 is MNHEY and CDR2 is SMNVEV (reference sequence). Trimming left V 4 bases short and J 3 bases short, with 13 bases between. There are 15 residues in the CDR3. The CDR3 DNA follows: TGTGCCAGCAGTTCCCCCAGCGGGCGCTACAATGAGCAGTTCTTC. This codes for CASSSPSGRYNEQFF.

In this sample, this clone turned up a few times. The V call is TRBV9, the J call TRBJ2-7; TRBD1 might be the D (5 bases). CDR1 SGDLS and CDR2 YYNGEE come from the germline V gene. This CDR3 comprises 15 residues. V lost 0 bases and J lost 4, with 14 bases in between. As DNA, the CDR3 is TGTGCCAGCAGCGTAGCCCCAGGGAAGGGGTACGAGCAGTACTTC. This sequence encodes CASSVAPGKGYEQYF.

CDR3: CASSLTPGLAGYQETQYF. The CDR3 nucleotides are TGCGCCAGCAGCCTGACTCCGGGACTAGCGGGGTACCAAGAGACCCAGTACTTC. The chain combines TRBV4-1 with TRBJ2-5, with 13 positions matching TRBD2. Germline trimming cut 4 bases from V and 0 bases from J; bases unmatched to any gene: 8. The CDR3 length is 18 residues. Germline-derived CDR1 and CDR2 are MGHRA and YSYEKL.

V and J are TRBV5-1 and TRBJ2-1, with 15 bases lining up with TRBD2. J gave up 7 bases and V 0 bases, and 5 bases lay outside the gene matches. The CDR3 is 17 residues long. The germline CDR1 and CDR2 sequences are SGHRS and YFSETQ. The chain's CDR3 is CASSLAGLAGGRNEQFF. In DNA, the CDR3 is TGCGCCAGCAGCTTGGCGGGACTAGCGGGAGGTCGGAATGAGCAGTTCTTC.

This clone has a handful of counts. This chain connects TRBV10-3 to TRBJ1-5; no clear D. CDR3 length equals 12 residues. Trimming took 10 bases from V and 7 from J, leaving 14 bases between them. The germline V gene has CDR1 ENHRY and CDR2 SYGVKD. DNA of the CDR3: TGTGCCACATCAGAATCGGGACAGCCCCAGCATTTT. As protein: CATSESGQPQHF.

The rearrangement uses TRBV23-1 and TRBJ2-5; TRBD2 aligns across 7 bases. TRBV23-1 is known as an ORF, though its function is uncertain. The CDR3 runs to 16 residues. The V segment lost 5 bases and the J segment 3 bases; nucleotides outside the gene matches: 12. CDR3: CASSIFLAANEETQYF. The CDR3 DNA reads as TGCGCCAGCAGTATATTTCTAGCGGCAAACGAAGAGACCCAGTACTTC.

The J gene is TRBJ1-6, the V gene TRBV5-4, with TRBD1 matching 8 bases. The V gene's germline CDR1 is SGHNT and CDR2 YYREEE (reference sequence). The length of the CDR3 is 15 residues. The junction had 9 bases not matched to a gene; V was cut back by 4 bases and J by 9 bases. The CDR3 reads CASSHRQGQSSPLHF. The CDR3 nucleotides are TGTGCCAGCAGCCACAGACAGGGGCAAAGTTCACCCCTCCACTTT.

The chain is built from TRBV7-9 and TRBJ1-4; 7 bases are shared with TRBD1. This CDR3 comprises 15 residues. The V and J ends lost 6 bases and 2 bases, in that order; junction bases with no gene match: 6. CDR1 is SEHNR and CDR2 is FQNEAQ in the germline V gene (reference sequence). The CDR3 bases are TGTGCCAGCAGTCGAACAGGGGACACTAATGAAAAACTGTTTTTT. It yields the protein CASSRTGDTNEKLFF. Supplemented by reference TRBV7-9 and TRBJ1-4, the full variable domain reads DTGVSQNPRHKITKRGQNVTFRCDPISEHNRLYWYRQTLGQGPEFLTYFQNEAQLEKSRLLSDRFSAERPKGSFSTLEIQRTEQGDSAMYLCASSRTGDTNEKLFFGSGTQLSVL.

The rearrangement links TRBV6-7 to TRBJ2-7; 8 bases align to TRBD1. Being an ORF, TRBV6-7 has a function that is uncertain. The CDR3 consists of 14 residues. With 6 bases clipped from V and 5 bases from J, the junction kept 9 bases outside the gene matches. Written as DNA, the CDR3 is TGTGCCAGCAGCCCCATGGACAGGGTCCACGAGCAGTACTTC. This gives the protein CASSPMDRVHEQYF.

This clone was observed a few times. The CDR3 spells CASRPTSGRRNEQYF. Here the CDR3 DNA reads TGCGCCAGCAGACCGACTAGCGGGAGGCGAAACGAGCAGTACTTC. The J gene is TRBJ2-7, the V gene TRBV4-1; 13 bases are shared with TRBD2. Per the germline V gene, CDR1 is MGHRA and CDR2 is YSYEKL. This CDR3 is 15 amino acids long. V shed 6 bases and J 5 bases; nucleotides not matched to a gene: 7.

V usage is TRBV3-1 (or the pseudogene TRBV3-2) and J usage is TRBJ1-4; 10 positions agree with TRBD1. There are 15 residues in the CDR3. V shed 4 bases and J 8 bases; nucleotides not matched to a gene: 7. CDR1 is LGHDT and CDR2 is YNNKEL in the germline V gene (reference sequence). CDR3 amino acids: CASSLTGTGAEKLFF. The CDR3 DNA follows: TGTGCCAGCAGCCTAACCGGGACAGGGGCCGAAAAACTGTTTTTT.